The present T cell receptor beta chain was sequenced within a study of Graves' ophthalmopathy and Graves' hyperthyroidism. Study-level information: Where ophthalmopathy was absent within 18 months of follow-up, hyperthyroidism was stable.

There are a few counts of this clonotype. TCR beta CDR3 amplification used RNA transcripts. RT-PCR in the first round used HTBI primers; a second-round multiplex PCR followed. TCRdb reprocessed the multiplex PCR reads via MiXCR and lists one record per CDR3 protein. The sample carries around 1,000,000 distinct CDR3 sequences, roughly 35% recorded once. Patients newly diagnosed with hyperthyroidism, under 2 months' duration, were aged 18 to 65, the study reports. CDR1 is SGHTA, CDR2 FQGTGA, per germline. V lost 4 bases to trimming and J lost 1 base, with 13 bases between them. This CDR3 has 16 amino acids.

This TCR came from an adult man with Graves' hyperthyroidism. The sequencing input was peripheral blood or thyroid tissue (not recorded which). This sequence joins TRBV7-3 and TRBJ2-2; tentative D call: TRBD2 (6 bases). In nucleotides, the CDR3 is TGTGCCAGCAGCTCTGTAGCGGAGCAGAACACCGGGGAGCTGTTTTTT. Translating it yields CASSSVAEQNTGELFF.